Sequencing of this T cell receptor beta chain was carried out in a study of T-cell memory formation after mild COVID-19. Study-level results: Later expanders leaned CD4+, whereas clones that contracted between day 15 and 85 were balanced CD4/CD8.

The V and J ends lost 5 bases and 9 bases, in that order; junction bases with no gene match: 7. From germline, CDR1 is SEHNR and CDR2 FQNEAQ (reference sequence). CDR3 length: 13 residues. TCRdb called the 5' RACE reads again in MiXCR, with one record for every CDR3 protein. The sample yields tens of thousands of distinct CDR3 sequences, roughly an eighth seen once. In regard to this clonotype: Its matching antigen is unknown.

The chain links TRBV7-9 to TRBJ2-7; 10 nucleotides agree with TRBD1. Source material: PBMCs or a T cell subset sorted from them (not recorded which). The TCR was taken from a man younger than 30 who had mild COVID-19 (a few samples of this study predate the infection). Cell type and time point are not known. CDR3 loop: CASSDGTGARQYF. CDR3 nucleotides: TGTGCCAGCAGCGACGGGACAGGGGCTCGGCAGTACTTC.